This T cell receptor (beta chain) was retrieved from a study of cytomegalovirus exposure and HLA in healthy donors. Across the whole study: The 110 or so validation repertoires were produced on the same platform as the 700 or so repertoires of the first cohort. This was reported in a later analysis.

CDR1 is SGHNT and CDR2 is YENEEA in the germline V gene. This CDR3 region has 14 residues. After removal of 10 bases from V and 6 bases from J, the junction contained 12 bases not matched to a gene. While the first cohort had 700 or so subjects, the donors belonged to the separate validation cohort of about 120 subjects. The protocol was immunoSEQ multiplex PCR, while the TCRdb copy is restricted to in-frame clones and leaves out a portion. Here the sample spans more than 100,000 clones, 70% to 90% being singletons. Notes on the study in general: Reported results showed that the classifier diagnosed cytomegalovirus status with high specificity and sensitivity. Cytomegalovirus association was assigned to 170 or so TCR beta chains.

Comment on this clone: Its cognate antigen is unknown.

The sample taken for sequencing was PBMCs. The sequence came from a woman between 18 and 29 years old in good health and CMV-seropositive. V gene TRBV11-3 combines with J gene TRBJ2-1; 7 nucleotides agree with TRBD2. The chain's CDR3 is CATNGEGTGNEQFF. DNA for the CDR3: TGTGCCACCAATGGGGAGGGAACAGGCAATGAGCAGTTCTTC.